The source of this T cell receptor (beta chain) is a study of blood T cell repertoires in COVID-19. The wider study: Samples of COVID-19 (acute and convalescent) were obtained from the United States, Italy and Spain. T cells, B-cell-depleted T cells, or PBMCs provided the cDNA or gDNA that served as material.

Per the original data handling: Scientists estimated how many nucleated cells there were by amplifying reference gene primers. Generated by immunoSEQ multiplex PCR, the TCRdb table keeps only in-frame clones and is missing some. That table is the source of V, J and clone size, and D and trimming were worked out from the DNA. This table has approximately 190,000 clones, under 90% appearing once. The clonotype was recovered from a human donor in a cohort sampled during active COVID-19. Material for sequencing was peripheral blood.

CDR3 in amino acids: CSVDREGANYGYTF. In nucleotides, the CDR3 is TGCAGCGTTGACAGGGAAGGGGCTAACTATGGCTACACCTTC. The genes are TRBV29-1 and TRBJ1-2; D perhaps matches TRBD1 (5 bases). The CDR3 contains 14 residues. In germline, CDR1 is SQVTM, CDR2 ANQGSEA. V shed 3 bases and J shed 0 bases, with 11 bases lying between them. Using reference TRBV29-1 and TRBJ1-2 for the parts outside the CDR3, the full variable domain is SAVISQKPSRDICQRGTSLTIQCQVDSQVTMMFWYRQQPGQSLTLIATANQGSEATYESGFVIDKFPISRPNLTFSTLTVSNMSPEDSSIYLCSVDREGANYGYTFGSGTRLTVV.